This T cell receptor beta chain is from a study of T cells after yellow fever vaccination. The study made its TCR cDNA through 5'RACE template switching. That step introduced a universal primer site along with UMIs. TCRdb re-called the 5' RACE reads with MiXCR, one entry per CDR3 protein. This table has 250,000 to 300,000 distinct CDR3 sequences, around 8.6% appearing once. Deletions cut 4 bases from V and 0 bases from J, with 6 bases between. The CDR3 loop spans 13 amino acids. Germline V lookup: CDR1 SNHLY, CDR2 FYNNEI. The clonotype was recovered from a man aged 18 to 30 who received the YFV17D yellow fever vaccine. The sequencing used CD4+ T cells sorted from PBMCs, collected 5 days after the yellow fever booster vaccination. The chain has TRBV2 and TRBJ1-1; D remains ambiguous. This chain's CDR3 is CASSVALNTEAFF. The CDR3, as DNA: TGTGCCAGCAGTGTAGCGCTGAACACTGAAGCTTTCTTT.